This entry features one TCR beta chain sequence. Germline-derived CDR1 and CDR2 are MNHNY and SVGAGI (reference sequence). The CDR3 contains 13 residues. The V end was cut by 4 bases, the J end by 4 bases, with 11 bases between. A second PCR, run for roughly 7 to 11 cycles, used a sample-barcoded 5' primer plus a J-beta primer mix. TCRdb reprocessed the 5' RACE reads with MiXCR, giving one entry per CDR3 protein. The sample shows about 640,000 distinct CDR3 sequences, 58% of them seen only once. This sample is part of a study of blood T cells in healthy people across ages. This receptor was taken from a man aged 60-69 years in good health. The sequencing sample was made of blood. The rearrangement joins TRBV6-6 to TRBJ2-7; the D gene is possibly TRBD1 (5 bases). The CDR3 spells CASSSVDSYEQYF. In DNA form, the CDR3 reads TGTGCCAGCAGTTCCGTCGACAGTTACGAGCAGTACTTC.